These 21 T cell receptor beta chains originate from one sample sequenced in a study of blood T cell repertoires in COVID-19. The method was immunoSEQ multiplex PCR; TCRdb's version includes in-frame clones alone and lacks a portion of them. The sample includes roughly 200,000 clones, around 83% of them seen just once. The sample taken for sequencing was peripheral blood. The receptors here all came from a man aged 40-49 years with active or convalescent COVID-19.

The rearrangement uses TRBV7-9 and TRBJ2-3; 8 positions match TRBD2. CDR3 length: 17 amino acids. Germline CDR1 SEHNR, CDR2 FQNEAQ (reference sequence). V dropped 2 bases and J dropped 1; count of bases not matched to a gene: 8. CDR3 bases: TGTGCCAGCAGCTTACCGGGAGGGCCGGAGGGCACAGATACGCAGTATTTT. This sequence encodes CASSLPGGPEGTDTQYF. Full variable domain (outside the CDR3, taken from reference TRBV7-9 and TRBJ2-3): DTGVSQNPRHKITKRGQNVTFRCDPISEHNRLYWYRQTLGQGPEFLTYFQNEAQLEKSRLLSDRFSAERPKGSFSTLEIQRTEQGDSAMYLCASSLPGGPEGTDTQYFGPGTRLTVL.

This rearrangement joins TRBV4-3 to TRBJ1-3; D is possibly TRBD1 (5 bases). The CDR3 length is 17 residues. The germline V and J ends were trimmed by 0 bases and 4 bases, with 16 bases remaining between them. Germline V lookup: CDR1 LGHNA, CDR2 YSLEER. CDR3 nucleotide sequence: TGCGCCAGCAGCCAAGATCGGGCGACAGCCAAAGGAAACACCATATATTTT. Protein: CASSQDRATAKGNTIYF.

The table lists this clone with a few counts. The chain links TRBV2 to TRBJ1-1; possible D gene TRBD1, 6 bases. The CDR3 spans 13 residues. The V end lost 2 bases, the J end lost 7 bases, and 11 bases lay between the germline ends. CDR1 and CDR2 from the germline V gene are SNHLY and FYNNEI. CDR3 sequence: CASSEQGLSEAFF. In DNA form, the CDR3 reads TGTGCCAGCAGTGAACAGGGGTTAAGTGAAGCTTTCTTT.

V gene TRBV24-1 combines with J gene TRBJ2-1; 7 positions agree with TRBD1. Looked up from germline, CDR1 is KGHDR and CDR2 is SFDVKD. The V gene end was trimmed by 4 bases and the J gene end by 2 bases; junction bases not matched to a gene: 7. This CDR3 comprises 16 residues. The CDR3 bases are TGTGCCACCAGTGAGGGTGACAGGGCCACCTACAATGAGCAGTTCTTC. Its translation: CATSEGDRATYNEQFF.

The V gene is TRBV29-1, the J gene TRBJ2-2; 12 bases are shared with TRBD2. The germline gives CDR1 SQVTM, CDR2 ANQGSEA. The CDR3 extends over 14 amino acids. V was clipped by 6 bases and J by 6 bases; unmatched bases: 5. This CDR3 reads CSVLAGGLAGELFF. The CDR3 nucleotides read TGCAGCGTGCTAGCGGGGGGGCTTGCCGGGGAGCTGTTTTTT.

V usage is TRBV4-1 and J usage is TRBJ2-6, with TRBD2 identical over 16 bases. CDR3 length: 21 residues. CDR1 MGHRA and CDR2 YSYEKL come from the germline V gene. V lost 2 bases to trimming and J lost 3 bases; unmatched junction nucleotides: 10. Here the CDR3 reads CASSQTGTSGRAFIGANVLTF. The CDR3 DNA is TGCGCCAGCAGCCAAACCGGGACTAGCGGGAGGGCCTTCATTGGGGCCAACGTCCTGACTTTC.

This chain connects TRBV3-1 (or the pseudogene TRBV3-2) to TRBJ2-7; TRBD2 might be the D (5 bases). Germline lookup yields CDR1 LGHDT and CDR2 YNNKEL (reference sequence). Trimming took 0 bases from V and 0 from J, leaving 9 bases between them. The CDR3 is 15 residues long. CDR3 nucleotides: TGTGCCAGCAGCCAAGAGGAGGTTCCCTCCTACGAGCAGTACTTC. Translated: CASSQEEVPSYEQYF.

This clone was observed a single time. The genes are TRBV6-5 and TRBJ2-7; 9 nucleotides agree with TRBD2. V gave up 6 bases and J gave up 0 bases; unmatched junction bases: 6. The CDR3 contains 15 residues. Germline CDR1 reads MNHEY; CDR2 reads SVGAGI. The CDR3 DNA reads TGTGCCAGCAGACTCACGACTAGCGGCTCCTACGAGCAGTACTTC. Protein: CASRLTTSGSYEQYF.

This clone has just one count. J is TRBJ2-1 and V is TRBV19; 12 bases line up with TRBD2. Per the germline V gene, CDR1 is LNHDA and CDR2 is SQIVND (reference sequence). CDR3 length: 14 residues. Trimming removed 6 bases from V and 12 bases from J; junction bases left unmatched: 9. DNA of the CDR3: TGTGCCAGTAGCATTGGACTAGCGGGGACTGGGCAGTTCTTC. Its protein is CASSIGLAGTGQFF.

The CDR3 DNA reads as TGCAGTGCTAGTAAGCCTAACTATGGCTACACCTTC. Its translation is CSASKPNYGYTF. The chain employs TRBV20-1 and TRBJ1-2; D ambiguous. Germline lookup yields CDR1 DFQATT and CDR2 SNEGSKA (reference sequence). CDR3 size: 12 residues. The ends were cut back, 3 bases at V and 0 bases at J, with 5 bases in the middle.

The chain joins TRBV4-1 to TRBJ2-7; TRBD2 might be the D (6 bases). This CDR3 region has 15 residues. V was trimmed by 1 base and J by 0 bases, leaving 10 bases between them. Germline CDR1 MGHRA, CDR2 YSYEKL. The CDR3: CASSQGGESSYEQYF. For the CDR3, the DNA is TGCGCCAGCAGCCAAGGGGGGGAGAGCTCCTACGAGCAGTACTTC.

This rearrangement joins TRBV7-3 to TRBJ2-3, with TRBD2 matching over 10 bases. The germline V gene encodes CDR1 SGHTA and CDR2 FQGTGA. CDR3 length: 18 amino acids. V lost 6 bases, J lost 7 bases, and 19 bases stayed unmatched. The CDR3 spells CASSLASGGANSRYTQYF. As DNA, the CDR3 is TGTGCCAGCAGTTTGGCTAGCGGGGGCGCTAACTCTCGGTATACGCAGTATTTT.

This chain joins TRBV7-6 and TRBJ2-3; 11 nucleotides line up with TRBD2. This CDR3 spans 16 amino acids. J gave up 6 bases and V 3 bases, and 8 bases lay outside the gene matches. The germline CDR1 and CDR2 sequences are SGHVS and FNYEAQ. The CDR3 bases are TGTGCCAGCAGCTTGTTTCTAGCGGGAGGTGCGGATACGCAGTATTTT. It translates to CASSLFLAGGADTQYF.

V usage is TRBV24-1 and J usage is TRBJ1-5; 8 nucleotides align to TRBD1. Germline V gene lookup returns CDR1 KGHDR and CDR2 SFDVKD. V shed 9 bases and J 3 bases; nucleotides not matched to a gene: 6. The length of the CDR3 is 14 residues. DNA for the CDR3: TGTGCCACCGCTGGGACAGGCCTCAATCAGCCCCAGCATTTT. Translated, it gives CATAGTGLNQPQHF.

In the case of this clone: The sample holds other DNA sequences that translate to the same CDR3. V and J are TRBV18 and TRBJ1-1; the match to TRBD1 covers 9 bases. The CDR3 is 15 residues long. V was clipped by 3 bases and J by 0 bases; unmatched bases: 2. Germline V gene data show CDR1 as KGHSH and CDR2 as LQKENI. The CDR3 sequence is CASSPGTGLNTEAFF. DNA for the CDR3: TGTGCCAGCTCACCTGGGACAGGGCTGAACACTGAAGCTTTCTTT.

CDR3 loop: CASTPESSGNTIYF. CDR3 coding DNA: TGCGCCAGCACCCCGGAGAGCTCTGGAAACACCATATATTTT. The chain is built from TRBV5-1 and TRBJ1-3; D remains unclear. Germline CDR1 SGHRS, CDR2 YFSETQ. This CDR3 is 14 amino acids long. V gave up 6 bases and J gave up 0 bases, with 10 bases separating them.

The J gene is TRBJ2-5, the V gene TRBV7-3; D unresolved. CDR1 is SGHTA and CDR2 is FQGTGA in the germline V gene. The CDR3 totals 13 residues. The germline V and J ends were trimmed by 4 bases and 3 bases, with 9 bases remaining between them. CDR3 nucleotides: TGTGCCAGCAGCTCGACATTAGAAGAGACCCAGTACTTC. This encodes CASSSTLEETQYF.

This chain's CDR3 is CATSDPRHRKNQPQHF. Here the CDR3 DNA reads TGTGCCACCAGTGATCCGCGACACCGCAAAAATCAGCCCCAGCATTTT. The J gene is TRBJ1-5, the V gene TRBV24-1, with D hard to call. The CDR3 sequence is 16 residues long. The germline gives CDR1 KGHDR, CDR2 SFDVKD. Trimming cost V 3 bases and J 4 bases, with 15 bases left between them.

Comment on this clone: Germline is not matched at one junction end, which may reflect a read error. The genes are TRBV14 and TRBJ2-2; the D gene is possibly TRBD1 (6 bases). This CDR3 is 15 amino acids long. The germline gives CDR1 SGHDN, CDR2 FVKESK. The CDR3, as DNA: TGTGCCAGCAGCCAAGGGGCAGGGGAACACCGGGGAGCTGTTTTT. This sequence encodes CASSQGAGEHRGAVF.

The rearrangement joins TRBV2 to TRBJ1-5; perhaps TRBD1 as D (6 bases). V shed 4 bases and J shed 4 bases, with 11 bases lying between them. Germline V gives CDR1 SNHLY, CDR2 FYNNEI. The CDR3 runs 14 residues. The CDR3 DNA reads TGTGCCAGCAGTGTACAGGGCGGGAATCAGCCCCAGCATTTT. Translated, it gives CASSVQGGNQPQHF.

J is TRBJ2-3 and V is TRBV2; 12 bases align to TRBD2. The germline CDR1 and CDR2 sequences are SNHLY and FYNNEI. CDR3 length: 17 amino acids. The trim removed 6 bases at V and 2 bases at J, leaving 9 bases unmatched. CDR3 DNA: TGTGCCAGCAGCCGATGGACTAGCGGGGTAGCCACAGATACGCAGTATTTT. Residues: CASSRWTSGVATDTQYF.